These T cell receptor beta chains were read from a single sample in a study of blood T cell repertoires in COVID-19. Method: immunoSEQ multiplex PCR; TCRdb's copy keeps in-frame clones and lacks some. Of hundreds of thousands of clones listed, about 86% are singletons. Material for sequencing was PBMCs or T cells enriched from blood (not recorded which). Every receptor here comes from a woman between 50 and 59 years old in a cohort exposed to, infected with or recovered from COVID-19 (not recorded which). CDR3s include the opening cysteine and the closing phenylalanine or tryptophan. A D gene is named only where the DNA matches it firmly. Not all rows give a size; the values are once, few, many and, for expanded clones, a class.

size: -; J: TRBJ2-2; length: 17; D: -; V: TRBV19; DNA: TGTGCCTCATCAGGGAACCAAAACCGATTAAGTACCGGGGAGCTGTTTTTT; CDR3: CASSGNQNRLSTGELFF
size: -; J: TRBJ2-5; length: 15; D: TRBD2; V: TRBV4-2; DNA: TGTGCCAGCAGCCAAGTCCCGGGGGGTGGAGAGACCCAGTACTTC; CDR3: CASSQVPGGGETQYF
size: -; J: TRBJ2-4; length: 15; D: -; V: TRBV3-1/TRBV3-2; DNA: TGTGCCAGCAGCCATAACGCAGGGATGAGAAACATTCAGTACTTC; CDR3: CASSHNAGMRNIQYF
size: -; J: TRBJ2-1; length: 14; D: -; V: TRBV27; DNA: TGTGCCAGCGCAAGAGGGGGGGGGCCAAATGAGCAGTTCTTC; CDR3: CASARGGGPNEQFF
size: once; J: TRBJ2-7; length: 16; D: -; V: TRBV18; DNA: TGTGCCAGCTCACCAAACCAGGGAGGCGGTAGCTACGAGCAGTACTTC; CDR3: CASSPNQGGGSYEQYF
size: -; J: TRBJ1-4; length: 15; D: TRBD1; V: TRBV4-2; DNA: TGTGCCAGCAGCCAAGACGAGGGGGCGTCTGAAAAACTGTTTTTT; CDR3: CASSQDEGASEKLFF
size: once; J: TRBJ2-5; length: 13; D: -; V: TRBV30; DNA: TGTGCCTGGAGTGTAGTAGGGGCAGAGACCCAGTACTTC; CDR3: CAWSVVGAETQYF
size: -; J: TRBJ1-5; length: 15; D: -; V: TRBV5-1; DNA: TGCGCCAGCAGCTTGGGGGGAGACTCGAATCAGCCCCAGCATTTT; CDR3: CASSLGGDSNQPQHF
size: once; J: TRBJ1-2; length: 14; D: -; V: TRBV6-2/TRBV6-3; DNA: TGTGCCAGCAGTTCGCAGGGGTCTCTATATGGCTACACCTTC; CDR3: CASSSQGSLYGYTF
size: -; J: TRBJ2-7; length: 14; D: -; V: TRBV24-1; DNA: TGTGCCACCAGTGGGAGCGCACAGGGCTACGAGCAGTACTTC; CDR3: CATSGSAQGYEQYF
size: -; J: TRBJ1-2; length: 15; D: -; V: TRBV4-2; DNA: TGTGCCAGCAGCCAAGAACGCCTGGAGAACTATGGCTACACCTTC; CDR3: CASSQERLENYGYTF
size: -; J: TRBJ1-4; length: 11; D: -; V: TRBV20-1; DNA: TGCAGTGCTAGGGAGGATGAAAAACTGTTTTTT; CDR3: CSAREDEKLFF
size: -; J: TRBJ1-2; length: 13; D: -; V: TRBV11-2; DNA: TGTGCCAGCAGCTCCAGACAGGTCTATGGCTACACCTTC; CDR3: CASSSRQVYGYTF
size: -; J: TRBJ1-5; length: 14; D: -; V: TRBV6-6; DNA: TGTGCCAGCAGTGTCAGGGGTGCTGGTCAGCCCCAGCATTTT; CDR3: CASSVRGAGQPQHF
size: once; J: TRBJ2-5; length: 17; D: -; V: TRBV5-1; DNA: TGCGCCAGCAGCCCTCGGGTGGGGGGTGGACTGCAGGAGACCCAGTACTTC; CDR3: CASSPRVGGGLQETQYF
size: -; J: TRBJ2-2; length: 17; D: -; V: TRBV24-1; DNA: TGTGCCACCAGTGACCAACCCCGGGACATTAACACCGGGGAGCTGTTTTTT; CDR3: CATSDQPRDINTGELFF
size: -; J: TRBJ1-2; length: 13; D: -; V: TRBV28; DNA: TGTGCCAGCAGTCAGACGGACAGACATGGCTACACCTTC; CDR3: CASSQTDRHGYTF
size: -; J: TRBJ1-1; length: 18; D: TRBD1; V: TRBV5-4; DNA: TGTGCCAGCAGCTTGACGGGGGAACGGACAGGTCCCTACACTGAAGCTTTCTTT; CDR3: CASSLTGERTGPYTEAFF
size: -; J: TRBJ2-1; length: 18; D: TRBD2; V: TRBV9; DNA: TGTGCCAGCTCAGTGGGCGGGGGGGCTGTTTCCTCCTACAATGAGCAGTTCTTC; CDR3: CASSVGGGAVSSYNEQFF
size: -; J: TRBJ1-1; length: 14; D: -; V: TRBV7-9; DNA: TGTGCCAGCAGCTTAGGTATCTCGAACACTGAAGCTTTCTTT; CDR3: CASSLGISNTEAFF
size: -; J: TRBJ2-1; length: 13; D: -; V: TRBV7-3; DNA: TGTGCCAGCAGCTCGGACAGCTACAATGAGCAGTTCTTC; CDR3: CASSSDSYNEQFF
size: -; J: TRBJ2-3; length: 18; D: TRBD2; V: TRBV27; DNA: TGTGCCAGCAGTTTACTAGCGGGGGTTCAAAGACCCACAGATACGCAGTATTTT; CDR3: CASSLLAGVQRPTDTQYF